The T cell receptor (beta chain) under discussion was sequenced for a study of early T cells in non-severe SARS-CoV-2 infection. Overall study results and limits: There was a bias toward anti-spike CD8 responses in VDJdb matching, which missed private and CD4 specificities.

In the library, individual cDNA molecules carried attached unique molecular identifiers. TCRdb re-called the 5' RACE reads through MiXCR, storing one row per CDR3 protein. The table includes 80,000 or so distinct CDR3 sequences, 5.5% to 7.5% detected once. The CDR3 consists of 15 residues. With 3 bases clipped from V and 5 bases from J, the junction kept 7 bases outside the gene matches. This clonotype was seen many times. Its antigen is unknown. The specimen was whole blood. The chain has TRBV12-3 or TRBV12-4 and TRBJ2-5, with TRBD2 matching 9 bases. This TCR came from an adult who was a healthcare worker with PCR-confirmed SARS-CoV-2 infection or an uninfected control (not recorded which). This chain's CDR3 is CASSFKTSGVETQYF. The CDR3 DNA is TGTGCCAGCAGTTTTAAGACTAGCGGCGTGGAGACCCAGTACTTC.